This entry features one T cell receptor beta chain sequence. The antigen is unknown. CDR1 and CDR2 from the germline V gene are LNHNV and YYDKDF (reference sequence). The CDR3 loop spans 14 amino acids. With 3 bases removed from V and 5 bases from J, the gap between germline ends came to 11 bases. This sample was included in a study of cytomegalovirus exposure and HLA in healthy donors. Study background: A subsequent analysis reported that the 120 or so validation repertoires were produced on the same platform that had also been used for the roughly 700 first-cohort repertoires. Study-wide findings and caveats: Cytomegalovirus association was assigned to under 200 TCR beta chains.

The approximately 120-subject validation cohort, separate from the roughly 700-subject first cohort, included the donors. TCRdb's copy holds only in-frame clones and misses some; the assay was immunoSEQ multiplex PCR. The sample carries 100,000 to 150,000 clones, approximately 94% recorded once. The chain links TRBV15 to TRBJ2-1, with a possible D match to TRBD2 (6 bases). The origin of this receptor is a man younger than 35 in good health and CMV-seronegative. Sequencing was performed on PBMCs. The CDR3 nucleotides read TGTGCCACCAGCAGGGGACTTCCACACAATGAGCAGTTCTTC. Amino acid sequence: CATSRGLPHNEQFF.